Below, 2 T cell receptor beta chains from the same sample are listed, as sequenced in a study of identifying expanded T cells in peripheral blood. The data were produced by immunoSEQ multiplex PCR, yet TCRdb's version contains in-frame clones alone and is incomplete. The profile shows about 94,000 clones, around 90% of them singletons. Sequenced sample: blood. All receptors come from a person aged 18-70 years in good health.

The genes are TRBV12-5 and TRBJ1-1; D not certain. Trimming stripped 3 bases from V and 4 bases from J, with 9 bases between. The CDR3 is 13 amino acids. Germline loops: CDR1 LGHNT, CDR2 FRNRAP. The CDR3 DNA is TGTGCTAGTGGTTTAAGTTTCGGCACTGAAGCTTTCTTT. Its protein is CASGLSFGTEAFF.

The chain couples TRBV5-6 to TRBJ2-7; possible D gene TRBD1, 6 bases. The CDR3 is 18 amino acids. Germline-derived CDR1 and CDR2 are SGHDT and YYEEEE. Trimming stripped 2 bases from V and 1 base from J, with 22 bases between. The CDR3, as DNA: TGTGCCAGCAGCTTTAGGGTTAAGGCAGGGGCACCGTCCTACGAGCAGTACTTC. Its translation is CASSFRVKAGAPSYEQYF.